Listed here are 22 T cell receptor beta chains from one sample, sequenced in a study of T cells after yellow fever vaccination. TCRdb reanalysed the 5' RACE reads using MiXCR and keeps one entry per CDR3 protein. The sample records approximately 150,000 distinct CDR3 sequences, around 7.7% being singletons. This sample comprised CD4+ T cells sorted from PBMCs, obtained 5 days after the yellow fever booster vaccination. These receptors were obtained from a man aged 25-45 years who received the YFV17D yellow fever vaccine.

This clonotype was seen ten or more times. The rearrangement joins TRBV5-6 to TRBJ2-5; D not certain. CDR1 SGHDT and CDR2 YYEEEE come from the germline V gene. CDR3 length: 13 residues. V lost 5 bases, J lost 2 bases, and 10 bases lay in between. CDR3 sequence: CASSSKAQETQYF. The CDR3 DNA sequence: TGTGCCAGCAGTAGCAAAGCTCAAGAGACCCAGTACTTC.

This clonotype was seen at least ten times. This chain links TRBV5-6 with TRBJ1-6; 10 bases are a match to TRBD1. The CDR3 is 15 residues long. After removal of 5 bases from V and 6 bases from J, the junction contained 5 bases not matched to a gene. The germline CDR1 and CDR2 sequences are SGHDT and YYEEEE. For the CDR3, the DNA is TGTGCCAGCAGACGACAGGGGGCTGGTAATTCACCCCTCCACTTT. Its protein product is CASRRQGAGNSPLHF.

This clonotype was seen many times. The chain links TRBV7-2 to TRBJ2-3, with D perhaps matching TRBD1 (6 bases). Between the trimmed V and J ends, which lost 6 bases and 0 bases, there was a span of 10 bases. CDR1 SGHTA and CDR2 FQGNSA come from the germline V gene. The CDR3 covers 14 residues. CDR3 in amino acids: CASSFQGSTDTQYF. CDR3 DNA: TGTGCCAGCAGTTTCCAGGGGAGCACAGATACGCAGTATTTT.

This clonotype occurred many times. CDR3 protein: CASSRGVNYEQYF. As DNA, the CDR3 is TGTGCCAGCAGTAGAGGAGTGAATTACGAGCAGTACTTC. The rearrangement uses TRBV25-1 and TRBJ2-7, with D hard to call. V was trimmed by 5 bases and J by 4 bases, leaving 12 bases between them. Germline-derived CDR1 and CDR2 are MGHDK and SYGVNS. CDR3 length: 13 amino acids.

The V and J genes are TRBV14 and TRBJ2-7; 8 positions match TRBD2. J was trimmed by 4 bases and V by 4 bases; bases with no gene match: 9. The CDR3 runs 15 residues. The germline gives CDR1 SGHDN, CDR2 FVKESK. The DNA for the CDR3 is TGTGCCAGCAGCCCCTACCTAGCGGGTCCGTACGAGCAGTACTTC. Translating it yields CASSPYLAGPYEQYF.

This clonotype was recorded many times. V gene TRBV6-5 combines with J gene TRBJ2-2, with unresolved D. Per germline, CDR1 MNHEY and CDR2 SVGAGI. The V gene lost 6 bases and the J gene lost 7 bases, with 6 bases spanning the gap. The CDR3 sequence is 11 residues long. In nucleotides, the CDR3 is TGTGCCAGCAGAATCGGCGGGGAGCTGTTTTTT. Protein: CASRIGGELFF.

This clonotype was recorded many times. The CDR3: CASSKPTGGEQFF. CDR3 DNA sequence: TGCGCCAGCAGTAAGCCCACAGGGGGTGAGCAGTTCTTC. J is TRBJ2-1 and V is TRBV10-1, with TRBD1 identical over 8 bases. Germline V gene lookup returns CDR1 WNHNN and CDR2 SYGVQD (reference sequence). This CDR3 is 13 amino acids long. With V trimmed by 5 bases and J by 9 bases, 6 bases remained unmatched.

This clonotype came up many times. The V gene is TRBV12-3 or TRBV12-4, the J gene TRBJ1-5, with 9 bases identical to TRBD1. V was pared by 1 base and J by 3 bases, with 1 base of the junction left unmatched. This CDR3 contains 15 residues. The CDR3 region has the DNA TGTGCCAGCAGTTTAGGGGACAGGGCCAATCAGCCCCAGCATTTT. Its protein is CASSLGDRANQPQHF.

This clonotype was seen repeatedly, ten times or more. V is TRBV20-1 and J is TRBJ2-2; perhaps TRBD2 as D (6 bases). The CDR3 is made up of 14 amino acids. Trimming shortened V by 6 bases and J by 6 bases, and 17 bases separated the two germline ends. CDR1 and CDR2 (germline): DFQATT, SNEGSKA (reference sequence). The CDR3 DNA follows: TGCAGTGCCCGGACGGGACTTAAGGCCGGGGAGCTGTTTTTT. Translating it yields CSARTGLKAGELFF.

The genes are TRBV28 and TRBJ2-1; tentative D call: TRBD2 (5 bases). This CDR3 spans 16 amino acids. The V end was cut by 4 bases, the J end by 1 base, with 14 bases between. Germline CDR1 and CDR2: MDHEN and SYDVKM. In DNA, the CDR3 is TGTGCCAGCAGTTCCGCTCTATTAGCGTCCTACAATGAGCAGTTCTTC. It encodes CASSSALLASYNEQFF.

This clonotype was counted many times. V and J are TRBV5-1 and TRBJ2-6, with no clear D. The CDR3 is 17 amino acids. V was clipped by 0 bases and J by 0 bases, with 10 bases between them. Germline loops: CDR1 SGHRS, CDR2 YFSETQ. DNA for the CDR3: TGCGCCAGCAGCTTGGGGGGTCCTAGCTCTGGGGCCAACGTCCTGACTTTC. This codes for CASSLGGPSSGANVLTF.

This clonotype was counted only a few times. J is TRBJ2-2 and V is TRBV3-1, with D possibly matching TRBD2 (5 bases). Trimming pared 0 bases from V and 2 bases from J, leaving 10 bases between. Germline values: CDR1 LGHDT, CDR2 YNNKEL (reference sequence). This CDR3 has 16 residues. The CDR3 loop is CASSQERARNTGELFF. The CDR3 DNA is TGTGCCAGCAGCCAAGAGAGGGCGCGAAACACCGGGGAGCTGTTTTTT.

This clonotype was counted ten times or more. The chain combines TRBV7-2 with TRBJ1-1, with 8 positions matching TRBD1. Trimming took 3 bases from V and 4 from J; bases not matched to a gene: 7. The germline gives CDR1 SGHTA, CDR2 FQGNSA. The CDR3 is made up of 15 amino acids. CDR3 coding DNA: TGTGCCAGCAGCTTCGGGGGACAGGCGGGCACTGAAGCTTTCTTT. Its translation: CASSFGGQAGTEAFF.

This clonotype has ten or more counts. The chain combines TRBV7-2 with TRBJ2-7; 7 bases are shared with TRBD2. The germline gives CDR1 SGHTA, CDR2 FQGNSA. The ends lost 5 bases at V and 6 bases at J; junction bases unmatched: 10. The CDR3 is made up of 14 amino acids. The CDR3 region has the DNA TGTGCCAGCAGCCTAAGTCGCGGGAGCTCCGAGCAGTACTTC. This sequence encodes CASSLSRGSSEQYF. Full variable domain (outside the CDR3, taken from reference TRBV7-2 and TRBJ2-7): GAGVSQSPSNKVTEKGKDVELRCDPISGHTALYWYRQSLGQGLEFLIYFQGNSAPDKSGLPSDRFSAERTGGSVSTLTIQRTQQEDSAVYLCASSLSRGSSEQYFGPGTRLTVT.

This clonotype came up many times. The chain has TRBV4-2 and TRBJ1-1; weak D call: TRBD1 (5 bases). The CDR3 has 14 amino acids. The ends were cut back, 0 bases at V and 1 base at J, with 6 bases in the middle. Germline values: CDR1 LGHNA, CDR2 YNFKEQ. CDR3 bases: TGTGCCAGCAGCCAAGACAGGGAGAACACTGAAGCTTTCTTT. Translated, it gives CASSQDRENTEAFF.

This clonotype was counted ten times or more. The chain has TRBV7-2 and TRBJ2-5; D uncertain. The CDR3 runs to 14 residues. V lost 5 bases and J lost 5, with 15 bases in between. CDR1 SGHTA and CDR2 FQGNSA come from the germline V gene. CDR3 in amino acids: CASSPPPLGETQYF. In nucleotides, the CDR3 is TGTGCCAGCAGCCCCCCACCGCTTGGCGAGACCCAGTACTTC.

The sample holds a few counts of this clonotype. The chain carries TRBV6-1 and TRBJ2-5; 14 bases map to TRBD2. Germline V lookup: CDR1 MNHNS, CDR2 SASEGT. The CDR3 totals 17 residues. V dropped 7 bases and J dropped 5; count of bases not matched to a gene: 12. CDR3: CASKPWRTSGRMETQYF. CDR3 DNA: TGTGCCAGCAAACCCTGGAGGACTAGCGGGAGGATGGAGACCCAGTACTTC.

This clonotype appeared many times. J is TRBJ2-7 and V is TRBV4-3, with D tentatively TRBD1 (7 bases). Germline V CDR1 and CDR2: LGHNA, YSLEER. The CDR3 covers 17 residues. V lost 0 bases and J 1 base, leaving 16 bases between the germline ends. The chain's CDR3 is CASSQEGGGVLSYEQYF. Here the CDR3 DNA reads TGCGCCAGCAGCCAAGAAGGAGGGGGCGTTCTTTCCTACGAGCAGTACTTC.

This clonotype turned up a few times. The V call is TRBV7-2, the J call TRBJ1-5, with D tentatively TRBD1 (5 bases). Trimming shortened V by 2 bases and J by 3 bases, and 8 bases separated the two germline ends. The CDR3 runs 14 residues. Germline CDR1 is SGHTA and CDR2 is FQGNSA. The CDR3 here is CASSLQGFNQPQHF. Here the CDR3 DNA reads TGTGCCAGCAGCTTACAGGGCTTCAATCAGCCCCAGCATTTT. Based on the CDR3 plus reference TRBV7-2 and TRBJ1-5, the full variable domain is GAGVSQSPSNKVTEKGKDVELRCDPISGHTALYWYRQSLGQGLEFLIYFQGNSAPDKSGLPSDRFSAERTGGSVSTLTIQRTQQEDSAVYLCASSLQGFNQPQHFGDGTRLSIL.

This clonotype has a count of ten or more. The chain couples TRBV25-1 to TRBJ2-7; the D gene could be TRBD1 or TRBD2 (5 bases each). The ends were cut back, 1 base at V and 6 bases at J, with 10 bases in the middle. Germline CDR1 reads MGHDK; CDR2 reads SYGVNS. The CDR3 sequence is 13 residues long. CDR3 sequence: CASSEWLGGEQYF. The CDR3 coding sequence is TGTGCCAGCAGTGAATGGCTTGGGGGCGAGCAGTACTTC.

In its sample, this clonotype was seen many times. This chain joins TRBV20-1 and TRBJ2-2; D may be TRBD2 (5 bases). CDR1 is DFQATT, CDR2 SNEGSKA, per germline (reference sequence). CDR3 length: 15 amino acids. Trimming took off 3 bases at V and 0 bases at J, with 11 bases between the two ends. The CDR3 DNA reads as TGCAGTGCTAGTAGAGGGAGAACGAACACCGGGGAGCTGTTTTTT. It translates to CSASRGRTNTGELFF.

A word on this clonotype: A single base separates this from a much larger clone, so it may be a read error. The final CDR3 position lacks the conserved phenylalanine or tryptophan, pointing to a likely read error. This rearrangement joins TRBV6-5 to TRBJ2-7, with TRBD2 matching over 9 bases. Germline CDR1 and CDR2: MNHEY and SVGAGI. Trimming removed 4 bases from V and 4 bases from J; junction bases left unmatched: 8. The CDR3 has 15 residues. The CDR3 sequence: CASSLGGRARYEQYL. CDR3 in DNA: TGTGCCAGCAGTTTAGGCGGGAGGGCGAGGTACGAGCAGTACTTG.